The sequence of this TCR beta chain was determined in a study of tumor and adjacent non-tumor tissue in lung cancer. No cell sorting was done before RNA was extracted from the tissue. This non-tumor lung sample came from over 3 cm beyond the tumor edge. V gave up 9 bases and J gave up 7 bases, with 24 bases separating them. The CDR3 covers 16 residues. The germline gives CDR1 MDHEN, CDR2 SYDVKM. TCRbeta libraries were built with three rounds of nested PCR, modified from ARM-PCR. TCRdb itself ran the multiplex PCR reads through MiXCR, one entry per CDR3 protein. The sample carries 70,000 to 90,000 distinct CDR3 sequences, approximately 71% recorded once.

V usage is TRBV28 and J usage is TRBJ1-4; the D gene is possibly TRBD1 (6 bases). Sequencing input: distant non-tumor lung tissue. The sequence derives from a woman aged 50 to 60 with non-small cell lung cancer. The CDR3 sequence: CARTGHSNTPGEKLFF. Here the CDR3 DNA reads TGTGCCAGGACGGGACACTCGAATACTCCTGGTGAAAAACTGTTTTTT.